This T cell receptor (beta chain) came from a study of OX40 agonist ivuxolimab in advanced cancers. Notes on the study in general: The specificity for antigen of the expanded peripheral T cells was not determined. With doses of 0.1 to 3.0 mg/kg, CD4+ and CD8+ blood T cells had undergone clonal expansion by week 6.

CDR3 length: 14 residues. The germline V and J ends were trimmed by 4 bases and 8 bases, with 15 bases remaining between them. CDR1 and CDR2 from the germline V gene are SEHNR and FQNEAQ (reference sequence). Clones were read by immunoSEQ multiplex PCR, and TCRdb kept only the in-frame ones, dropping some. The data hold 70,000 to 95,000 clones, with around 94% observed a single time. A remark on this clone: Its antigen is undetermined.

Sequences were derived from CD4+ or CD8+ T cells sorted from blood, sampled in a trial of the OX40 agonist ivuxolimab. The sequence was obtained from an adult with an advanced solid tumor such as melanoma, head and neck, liver or kidney cancer. The chain employs TRBV7-9 and TRBJ2-1, with D maybe TRBD2 (6 bases). The DNA of the CDR3 is TGTGCCAGCAGCTCGGGACTCCCTGGGGATGAGCAGTTCTTC. Translation gives CASSSGLPGDEQFF.